This TCR beta chain was recorded in a study of T cell repertoires in cytomegalovirus infection. Each CDR3 protein gets one entry after TCRdb re-called the reads with MiXCR. The table has about 770,000 distinct CDR3 sequences, approximately 32% seen once. Remarks on this clonotype: The antigen is undetermined.

The germline V gene has CDR1 SNHLY and CDR2 FYNNEI. The CDR3 loop spans 15 amino acids. V dropped 0 bases and J dropped 2 bases, with 8 bases sitting between them. V usage is TRBV2 and J usage is TRBJ1-5; weak D call: TRBD1 (6 bases). This TCR came from a human donor in good health (CMV status not recorded). Some clones in this sample may be carry-over from other donors' samples. Material: cultured CD8+ T cells from PBMCs, obtained from culture after CMV antigen stimulation. The CDR3 nucleotides are TGTGCCAGCAGTGAAGCCGGGGGCGGCAATCAGCCCCAGCATTTT. Translating it yields CASSEAGGGNQPQHF.